A selection of T cell receptor beta chains follows, all from one sample in a study of OX40 agonist ivuxolimab in advanced cancers. Repertoires were generated with immunoSEQ multiplex PCR, while TCRdb's copy carries only in-frame clones and drops some. The sample consists of about 84,000 clones, about 94% of them appearing once. This specimen was CD4+ or CD8+ T cells sorted from blood, taken in a trial of the OX40 agonist ivuxolimab. The source of these receptors is an adult with an advanced solid tumor such as melanoma, head and neck, liver or kidney cancer. Both conserved end residues are part of each CDR3. D genes are given only for firm matches. Size tells how often a clone was seen (once, few, many) or the class of an expanded clone, and some rows leave it out.

CDR3aa,CDR3nt,v_gene,abundance,d_gene,j_gene
CAISAPPGLAGVMRTGELFF,TGTGCCATCAGTGCCCCGCCCGGGCTAGCGGGAGTAATGAGGACCGGGGAGCTGTTTTTT,TRBV10-3,NA,TRBD2,TRBJ2-2
CSVGVYEAFF,TGCAGCGTTGGGGTTTATGAAGCTTTCTTT,TRBV29-1,few,NA,TRBJ1-1
CAWSPLFLGRGPGELFF,TGTGCCTGGAGTCCTCTTTTCCTAGGGAGGGGTCCCGGGGAGCTGTTTTTT,TRBV30,NA,TRBD2,TRBJ2-2
CASSLGTSGSKADTQYF,TGTGCCAGCAGCTTGGGGACTAGCGGGAGTAAGGCAGATACGCAGTATTTT,TRBV7-2,NA,TRBD2,TRBJ2-3
CASHGRDVFNYGYTF,TGTGCCAGCCATGGCAGAGACGTGTTTAACTATGGCTACACCTTC,TRBV2,NA,NA,TRBJ1-2
CATSARPDNTGELFF,TGTGCCACCAGCGCCAGGCCAGATAACACCGGGGAGCTGTTTTTT,TRBV15,NA,NA,TRBJ2-2
CASSFTPNTDTQYF,TGTGCCAGCAGTTTCACCCCCAATACAGATACGCAGTATTTT,TRBV27,NA,NA,TRBJ2-3
CASSHPGEQYF,TGTGCCAGCAGTCACCCCGGGGAGCAGTACTTC,TRBV28,NA,NA,TRBJ2-7
CASSIGSGGNTEAFF,TGTGCCAGTAGTATAGGCTCAGGGGGGAACACTGAAGCTTTCTTT,TRBV19,NA,TRBD1,TRBJ1-1
CASSQDELGTFPYEQYF,TGTGCCAGCAGCCAAGATGAATTGGGCACCTTTCCCTACGAGCAGTACTTC,TRBV14,NA,NA,TRBJ2-7
CASSSLAGNTIYF,TGCGCCAGCAGCTCGCTAGCAGGAAACACCATATATTTT,TRBV4-1,NA,NA,TRBJ1-3
CASSSRGEGPSF,TGTGCCAGCAGCTCCCGAGGGGAGGGACCATCCTTT,TRBV9,NA,NA,TRBJ1-1
CAWSGGASNQPQHF,TGTGCCTGGAGTGGCGGGGCAAGCAATCAGCCCCAGCATTTT,TRBV30,NA,NA,TRBJ1-5
CASSLEQVGDTQYF,TGTGCCAGCAGTTTGGAACAGGTCGGAGATACGCAGTATTTT,TRBV28,few,NA,TRBJ2-3
CAWAIDRESGYTF,TGTGCCTGGGCGATAGACAGGGAATCTGGCTACACCTTC,TRBV30,NA,TRBD1,TRBJ1-2
CASSPRGAGELFF,TGTGCCAGCAGCCCGCGGGGAGCCGGGGAGCTGTTTTTT,TRBV27,NA,NA,TRBJ2-2
CASSEKDGRGGTEAFF,TGTGCCAGCAGCGAAAAGGACGGCAGGGGAGGCACTGAAGCTTTCTTT,TRBV21-1,NA,NA,TRBJ1-1
CASSHLLAGGEQYF,TGCGCCAGCAGCCATTTGCTAGCTGGAGGCGAGCAGTACTTC,TRBV4-3,NA,NA,TRBJ2-7
CASSSQTDLYEQYF,TGTGCCAGCAGTTCCCAGACAGATTTATACGAGCAGTACTTC,TRBV27,NA,NA,TRBJ2-7
CSVVDRGDEQFF,TGCAGCGTTGTTGACAGGGGGGATGAGCAGTTCTTC,TRBV29-1,NA,TRBD1,TRBJ2-1
CASRESLASYEQYF,TGTGCCAGCAGGGAATCTCTAGCGTCCTACGAGCAGTACTTC,TRBV6-5,NA,NA,TRBJ2-7
CASSVGTGLSYGYTF,TGTGCCAGCAGCGTAGGCACGGGACTTTCCTATGGCTACACCTTC,TRBV9,NA,NA,TRBJ1-2
CASSLFSGIYEQYF,TGTGCCAGCAGCTTGTTCTCAGGAATCTACGAGCAGTACTTC,TRBV7-9,NA,NA,TRBJ2-7
CASSQVGASYEQYF,TGCGCCAGCAGCCAAGTGGGGGCTTCCTACGAGCAGTACTTC,TRBV4-3,NA,NA,TRBJ2-7
CASSFGSPSGYEQYF,TGTGCCAGCAGCTTTGGTTCCCCTAGCGGCTACGAGCAGTACTTC,TRBV7-2,NA,TRBD2,TRBJ2-7
CASSSDRDYEKLFF,TGTGCCAGCAGTTCTGACAGGGACTATGAAAAACTGTTTTTT,TRBV28,NA,TRBD1,TRBJ1-4
CAWSAGSGNEQFF,TGTGCCTGGAGTGCGGGAAGCGGCAATGAGCAGTTCTTC,TRBV30,NA,NA,TRBJ2-1
CATTGGSYEQYF,TGTGCCACAACAGGCGGCTCCTACGAGCAGTACTTC,TRBV6-5,NA,NA,TRBJ2-7
CASSPDTGELFF,TGTGCCAGCAGCCCGGACACCGGGGAGCTGTTTTTT,TRBV9,NA,NA,TRBJ2-2
CASSWGYEQYF,TGTGCCAGTAGTTGGGGATACGAGCAGTACTTC,TRBV19,once,NA,TRBJ2-7
CASGSWQGYNEQYF,TGTGCCAGCGGTTCATGGCAGGGTTATAACGAGCAGTACTTC,TRBV5-6,NA,NA,TRBJ2-7
CASSLWGPGELFF,TGTGCCAGCAGCTTGTGGGGGCCCGGGGAGCTGTTTTTT,TRBV5-6,NA,NA,TRBJ2-2
CAWSLGQGAGEAFF,TGTGCCTGGAGTCTCGGACAGGGGGCCGGTGAAGCTTTCTTT,TRBV30,NA,TRBD1,TRBJ1-1
CASSPHRGYEQYF,TGCGCCAGCAGCCCCCATAGAGGCTACGAGCAGTACTTC,TRBV4-3,NA,NA,TRBJ2-7
CASSSFGTGNTEAFF,TGTGCCAGCAGCTCCTTTGGGACTGGGAACACTGAAGCTTTCTTT,TRBV13,NA,NA,TRBJ1-1
CASSSRGGAIQETQYF,TGTGCCAGCAGCTCACGGGGCGGAGCAATCCAAGAGACCCAGTACTTC,TRBV11-2,NA,NA,TRBJ2-5
CASSTRGTLYEQYF,TGTGCCAGCAGCACACGCGGGACTCTCTACGAGCAGTACTTC,TRBV5-6,NA,NA,TRBJ2-7
CASSLARVHEQYF,TGTGCCAGCAGCTTGGCCAGGGTACACGAGCAGTACTTC,TRBV11-2,NA,NA,TRBJ2-7
CASIDRGEQYF,TGTGCCAGCATCGACAGGGGCGAGCAGTACTTC,TRBV6-1,NA,TRBD1,TRBJ2-7
CASSSGYEQYF,TGTGCCAGCAGCTCAGGATACGAGCAGTACTTC,TRBV5-6,NA,NA,TRBJ2-7
CTSSPLAGVGYEQYF,TGCACCAGCAGCCCTCTAGCGGGAGTGGGCTACGAGCAGTACTTC,TRBV1,NA,NA,TRBJ2-7
CASSPWTDNTGELFF,TGTGCCAGCAGCCCCTGGACAGACAACACCGGGGAGCTGTTTTTT,TRBV13,NA,NA,TRBJ2-2
CASSLIRGQGNEQFF,TGTGCCAGCAGCTTAATCCGGGGGCAAGGGAATGAGCAGTTCTTC,TRBV7-3,NA,NA,TRBJ2-1
CASSLASGYNEQFF,TGTGCCAGCAGCTTGGCTAGCGGATACAATGAGCAGTTCTTC,TRBV5-6,NA,TRBD2,TRBJ2-1
CASSLVRQGVENTEAFF,TGTGCCAGCAGCTTAGTCCGACAGGGGGTTGAGAACACTGAAGCTTTCTTT,TRBV7-6,NA,TRBD1,TRBJ1-1
CSVEEWTGGAEAFF,TGCAGCGTTGAAGAATGGACAGGCGGCGCTGAAGCTTTCTTT,TRBV29-1,NA,TRBD1,TRBJ1-1
CASSLAYGTQETQYF,TGTGCCAGCAGCTTAGCCTACGGGACCCAAGAGACCCAGTACTTC,TRBV7-9,NA,NA,TRBJ2-5
CASSFGISDTGELFF,TGTGCCAGCAGCTTTGGTATTTCGGACACCGGGGAGCTGTTTTTT,TRBV7-9,NA,NA,TRBJ2-2
CASSPGQGLADQETQYF,TGTGCCAGCAGCCCGGGCCAAGGACTAGCGGACCAAGAGACCCAGTACTTC,TRBV5-4,NA,TRBD2,TRBJ2-5
CASSPGVAGGVEQFF,TGTGCCAGCAGCCCGGGGGTAGCGGGAGGGGTTGAGCAGTTCTTC,TRBV13,NA,TRBD2,TRBJ2-1
CASSLVGGYEQYF,TGTGCCAGCAGCTTAGTAGGGGGCTACGAGCAGTACTTC,TRBV7-9,NA,NA,TRBJ2-7
CSLVMNTEAFF,TGCTCTTTGGTGATGAACACTGAAGCTTTCTTT,TRBV20-1,NA,NA,TRBJ1-1
CAISEGRQGSTDTQYF,TGTGCCATCAGTGAGGGGAGACAGGGGAGCACAGATACGCAGTATTTT,TRBV10-3,NA,TRBD1,TRBJ2-3
CASSLIDSGWDTEAFF,TGTGCCAGTAGTCTTATAGATTCGGGTTGGGACACTGAAGCTTTCTTT,TRBV19,NA,NA,TRBJ1-1
CASSFTGGSSHQPQHF,TGTGCCAGCAGCTTTACAGGGGGCTCTTCCCATCAGCCCCAGCATTTT,TRBV5-4,NA,TRBD1,TRBJ1-5